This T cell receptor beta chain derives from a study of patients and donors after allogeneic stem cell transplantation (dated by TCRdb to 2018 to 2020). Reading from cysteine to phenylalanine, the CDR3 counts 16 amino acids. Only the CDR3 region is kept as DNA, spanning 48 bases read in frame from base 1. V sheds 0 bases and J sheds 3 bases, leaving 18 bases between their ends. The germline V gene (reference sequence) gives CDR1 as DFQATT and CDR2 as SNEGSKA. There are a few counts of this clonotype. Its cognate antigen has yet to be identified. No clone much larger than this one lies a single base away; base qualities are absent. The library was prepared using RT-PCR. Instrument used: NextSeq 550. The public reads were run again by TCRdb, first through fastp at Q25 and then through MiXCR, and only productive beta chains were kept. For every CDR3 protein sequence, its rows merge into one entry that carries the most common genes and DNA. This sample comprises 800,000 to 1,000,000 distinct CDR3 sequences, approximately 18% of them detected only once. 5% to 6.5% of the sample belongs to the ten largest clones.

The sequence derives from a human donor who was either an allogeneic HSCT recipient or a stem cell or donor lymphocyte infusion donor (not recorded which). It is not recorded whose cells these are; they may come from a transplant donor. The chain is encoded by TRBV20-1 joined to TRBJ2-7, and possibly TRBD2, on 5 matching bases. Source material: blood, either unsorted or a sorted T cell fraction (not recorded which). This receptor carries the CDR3 CSARDLTGIPNYEQYF. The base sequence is TGCAGTGCTAGAGACCTAACCGGGATTCCGAACTACGAGCAGTACTTC.